The 25 T cell receptor beta chains given below trace back to one sample, sequenced in a study of T-cell memory formation after mild COVID-19. TCRdb fed the 5' RACE reads into MiXCR, producing one record per CDR3 protein. The sample holds some 450,000 distinct CDR3 sequences; around 19% are singletons and the top ten take around 8.4%. The sample taken for sequencing was PBMCs or a T cell subset sorted from them (not recorded which). All receptors derive from an adult woman who had mild COVID-19 (a few samples of this study predate the infection). Cell type and time point are not known.

This clonotype has a handful of counts. The chain joins TRBV19 to TRBJ1-4; D perhaps matches TRBD1 (6 bases). Germline CDR1 is LNHDA and CDR2 is SQIVND (reference sequence). The CDR3 spans 16 residues. The CDR3 here is CASSTPTGTSNEKLFF. The CDR3 DNA follows: TGTGCTTCTAGTACGCCCACAGGGACTTCCAATGAAAAACTGTTTTTT.

This clonotype was seen a handful of times. This chain joins TRBV7-9 and TRBJ1-2; 10 bases map to TRBD1. The V segment lost 5 bases and the J segment 8 bases; nucleotides outside the gene matches: 5. The CDR3 runs 13 residues. Germline-derived CDR1 and CDR2 are SEHNR and FQNEAQ (reference sequence). In nucleotides, the CDR3 is TGTGCCAGCAGCGTGGGACAGGGGCACGGCTACACCTTC. It encodes CASSVGQGHGYTF.

This clonotype was detected a few times. The CDR3 reads CASKGYDGYTF. In DNA form, the CDR3 reads TGTGCCAGCAAGGGTTACGATGGCTACACCTTC. The rearrangement joins TRBV2 to TRBJ1-2; D ambiguous. Trimming shortened V by 7 bases and J by 6 bases, and 9 bases separated the two germline ends. Per the germline V gene, CDR1 is SNHLY and CDR2 is FYNNEI. The CDR3 loop spans 11 amino acids.

The chain has TRBV13 and TRBJ2-5; 8 nucleotides align to TRBD1. The CDR3 is made up of 14 amino acids. With V trimmed by 7 bases and J by 5 bases, 9 bases remained unmatched. Per the germline V gene, CDR1 is PRHDT and CDR2 is FYEKMQ (reference sequence). The CDR3: CASTWTGTTETQYF. The DNA for the CDR3 is TGTGCCAGCACCTGGACAGGGACGACCGAGACCCAGTACTTC.

This chain connects TRBV6-2 or TRBV6-3 to TRBJ2-7; possibly TRBD2 for D (5 bases). The ends were cut back, 6 bases at V and 3 bases at J, with 12 bases in the middle. CDR1 and CDR2 (germline): MNHEY, SVGEGT. There are 13 residues in the CDR3. This chain's CDR3 is CASSYGLHYEQYF. The CDR3 DNA reads as TGTGCCAGCAGCTACGGACTGCACTACGAGCAGTACTTC.

This chain links TRBV11-3 with TRBJ2-3; D perhaps matches TRBD2 (7 bases). The CDR3 is 15 residues long. Trimming shortened V by 4 bases and J by 4 bases, and 15 bases separated the two germline ends. CDR1 SGHNT and CDR2 YENEEA come from the germline V gene. This CDR3 reads CASSSPGEGADTQYF. As DNA, the CDR3 is TGTGCCAGCAGCTCCCCAGGGGAGGGCGCAGATACGCAGTATTTT.

This chain links TRBV12-3 or TRBV12-4 with TRBJ1-2; 8 bases map to TRBD1. V trimming: 4 bases; J trimming: 4 bases; junction bases outside the gene matches: 14. The CDR3 runs to 17 residues. CDR3: CASSSTNGQGAGYGYTF. In nucleotides, the CDR3 is TGTGCCAGCAGTTCAACTAACGGACAGGGAGCGGGCTATGGCTACACCTTC.

This clonotype was detected only a few times. V gene TRBV30 combines with J gene TRBJ1-5; D is ambiguous. Trimming removed 3 bases from V and 2 bases from J, with 8 bases in between. Germline V lookup: CDR1 GTSNPN, CDR2 SVGIG (reference sequence). This CDR3 spans 13 amino acids. CDR3 loop: CAWRTRGNQPQHF. In DNA, the CDR3 is TGTGCCTGGAGAACTAGGGGCAATCAGCCCCAGCATTTT.

The chain joins TRBV4-3 to TRBJ2-2, with TRBD2 identical over 7 bases. Germline CDR1 and CDR2: LGHNA and YSLEER. The length of the CDR3 is 16 residues. Trimming at V came to 1 base and at J to 2 bases, leaving 4 bases not matched to a gene. DNA for the CDR3: TGCGCCAGCAGCCAAGTATCGGGACTAAACACCGGGGAGCTGTTTTTT. This sequence encodes CASSQVSGLNTGELFF.

The sample holds a few counts of this clonotype. This chain uses TRBV6-2 or TRBV6-3 with TRBJ2-3; 8 nucleotides line up with TRBD2. Germline trimming cut 0 bases from V and 9 bases from J; bases unmatched to any gene: 8. CDR1 and CDR2 from the germline V gene are MNHEY and SVGEGT. The CDR3 extends over 15 amino acids. The CDR3 coding sequence is TGTGCCAGCAGTTACTCTGTGGCTAGCGGGTGGACGCAGTATTTT. Protein: CASSYSVASGWTQYF.

In this sample, this clonotype turned up many times. V and J are TRBV12-3 or TRBV12-4 and TRBJ2-2, with TRBD2 identical over 9 bases. This CDR3 comprises 18 residues. V shed 6 bases, J shed 6 bases, and the junction held 17 bases outside the gene matches. Here the CDR3 reads CASSLPRSGRPFAGELFF. In nucleotides, the CDR3 is TGTGCCAGCAGCCTCCCTCGCAGCGGGAGGCCGTTCGCCGGGGAGCTGTTTTTT.

This clonotype has a handful of counts. The chain links TRBV5-1 to TRBJ2-2; a weak D match, TRBD1 (5 bases). With 2 bases removed from V and 10 bases from J, the gap between germline ends came to 12 bases. Looked up from germline, CDR1 is SGHRS and CDR2 is YFSETQ. The CDR3 runs 13 residues. This chain's CDR3 is CASSFLGVVELFF. The CDR3 DNA follows: TGCGCCAGCAGCTTTTTAGGGGTTGTGGAGCTGTTTTTT.

This chain joins TRBV7-2 and TRBJ2-1; no clear D gene. The CDR3 is 12 residues long. In germline, CDR1 is SGHTA, CDR2 FQGNSA. The V and J ends lost 5 bases and 6 bases respectively, with 8 bases between them. The CDR3 sequence: CASSAPRNEQFF. The CDR3 nucleotides read TGTGCCAGCAGCGCTCCTCGCAATGAGCAGTTCTTC.

This clonotype was seen more than once but under ten times. The chain couples TRBV11-2 to TRBJ1-1; 8 bases match TRBD1. This CDR3 comprises 13 residues. Germline assignment: CDR1 SGHAT and CDR2 FQNNGV. The ends lost 6 bases at V and 6 bases at J; junction bases unmatched: 6. CDR3 amino acids: CASSWTGRSEAFF. The CDR3 nucleotides are TGTGCCAGCAGTTGGACAGGGAGGTCTGAAGCTTTCTTT. The whole variable domain, filled in from reference TRBV11-2 and TRBJ1-1, reads EAGVAQSPRYKIIEKRQSVAFWCNPISGHATLYWYQQILGQGPKLLIQFQNNGVVDDSQLPKDRFSAERLKGVDSTLKIQPAKLEDSAVYLCASSWTGRSEAFFGQGTRLTVV.

The rearrangement links TRBV7-6 to TRBJ2-2, with D possibly being TRBD1 (6 bases). Trimming left V 6 bases short and J 7 bases short, with 15 bases between. The CDR3 length is 14 residues. Germline values: CDR1 SGHVS, CDR2 FNYEAQ. In DNA form, the CDR3 reads TGTGCCAGCAGAATAGGGGGTTCCTACGGGGAGCTGTTTTTT. Protein product: CASRIGGSYGELFF.

J is TRBJ1-1 and V is TRBV4-1; perhaps TRBD1 as D (5 bases). Germline assignment: CDR1 MGHRA and CDR2 YSYEKL. The CDR3 has 14 residues. Trimming shortened V by 0 bases and J by 6 bases, and 11 bases separated the two germline ends. In DNA form, the CDR3 reads TGCGCCAGCAGCCAAGATAACGGGGGGTCTGAAGCTTTCTTT. It is translated as CASSQDNGGSEAFF.

The rearrangement links TRBV6-5 to TRBJ1-1; a weak D match, TRBD1 (5 bases). This CDR3 region has 17 residues. The ends were cut back, 2 bases at V and 4 bases at J, with 20 bases in the middle. Germline CDR1 MNHEY, CDR2 SVGAGI. The CDR3 is CASSYTGGGGGGTEAFF. The CDR3 DNA reads as TGTGCCAGCAGTTACACCGGCGGCGGGGGTGGAGGCACTGAAGCTTTCTTT.

The chain joins TRBV25-1 to TRBJ2-1, with no clear D. Germline CDR1 MGHDK, CDR2 SYGVNS. The CDR3 contains 12 residues. V was pared by 8 bases and J by 0 bases, with 5 bases between. CDR3 sequence reads: CASFDSYNEQFF. DNA of the CDR3: TGTGCCAGCTTCGACTCCTACAATGAGCAGTTCTTC.

This clonotype was seen at least ten times. This chain joins TRBV6-6 and TRBJ2-6; D is unresolved. CDR1 MNHNY and CDR2 SVGAGI come from the germline V gene (reference sequence). The germline V and J ends were trimmed by 0 bases and 4 bases, with 4 bases remaining between them. The CDR3 runs to 14 residues. The CDR3 nucleotides read TGTGCCAGCAGTTACTCCTCCGGGGCCAACGTCCTGACTTTC. Amino acids: CASSYSSGANVLTF.

CDR3 DNA: TGTGCCAGCAGCGTCGGACAGGGAGCCCCTGAAGCTTTCTTT. Protein sequence: CASSVGQGAPEAFF. This chain connects TRBV7-9 to TRBJ1-1; TRBD1 matches at 8 bases. The CDR3 spans 14 residues. With V trimmed by 5 bases and J by 6 bases, 8 bases remained unmatched. Germline V CDR1 and CDR2: SEHNR, FQNEAQ (reference sequence). Complete variable domain (other parts from reference TRBV7-9 and TRBJ1-1): DTGVSQNPRHKITKRGQNVTFRCDPISEHNRLYWYRQTLGQGPEFLTYFQNEAQLEKSRLLSDRFSAERPKGSFSTLEIQRTEQGDSAMYLCASSVGQGAPEAFFGQGTRLTVV.

This clonotype occurred a few times. The chain recombines TRBV7-2 with TRBJ1-1; D ambiguous. The length of the CDR3 is 14 residues. Trimming stripped 6 bases from V and 2 bases from J, with 13 bases between. Germline V CDR1 and CDR2: SGHTA, FQGNSA. The CDR3 coding sequence is TGTGCCAGCAGACCCCGGGTGGGTAACACTGAAGCTTTCTTT. Protein sequence: CASRPRVGNTEAFF.

This clonotype has ten or more counts. The J gene is TRBJ2-1, the V gene TRBV19; TRBD2 matches at 10 bases. With V trimmed by 1 base and J by 6 bases, 6 bases remained unmatched. Germline CDR1 is LNHDA and CDR2 is SQIVND (reference sequence). This CDR3 comprises 16 residues. Here the CDR3 reads CASSIVGLAEFNEQFF. CDR3 bases: TGTGCCAGTAGTATAGTTGGACTAGCGGAGTTCAATGAGCAGTTCTTC.

This clonotype has more than one count but fewer than ten. The gene calls are TRBV4-1 and TRBJ1-6, with D tentatively TRBD1 (5 bases). The CDR3 contains 16 residues. The germline V and J ends were trimmed by 1 base and 11 bases, with 18 bases remaining between them. Germline CDR1 is MGHRA and CDR2 is YSYEKL. CDR3 sequence (DNA): TGCGCCAGCAGCCAAGGGACCCGGGACCGAGGGGCACCCCTCCACTTT. Its protein is CASSQGTRDRGAPLHF.

This rearrangement joins TRBV12-3 or TRBV12-4 to TRBJ2-1, with 8 bases fitting TRBD2. The junction had 7 bases not matched to a gene; V was cut back by 6 bases and J by 9 bases. The CDR3 covers 13 residues. CDR3 bases: TGTGCCAGCAGCCCGGGGGGGCGGATTGAGCAGTTCTTC. Amino acids: CASSPGGRIEQFF.

The gene calls are TRBV6-2 or TRBV6-3 and TRBJ2-1, with D maybe TRBD1 (6 bases). Germline V CDR1 and CDR2: MNHEY, SVGEGT. This CDR3 spans 15 amino acids. V dropped 0 bases and J dropped 5 bases, with 11 bases sitting between them. The CDR3 region is CASSYSGARDNEQFF. The CDR3 nucleotides are TGTGCCAGCAGTTACTCGGGGGCCAGGGACAATGAGCAGTTCTTC.